The rows below give T cell receptor beta chains drawn from one sample of a study of CD8+ T cells in alopecia areata. Profiling relied on immunoSEQ multiplex PCR, and the TCRdb table lists in-frame clones only, not all of them. The table has more than 200,000 clones, about two thirds seen once. The sequenced sample was CD4+ T cells sorted from blood, obtained at week 0. The receptors shown here come from a human donor with alopecia areata. Each CDR3 is given with its conserved first and last residue. Fields, in order: V gene, clone size, D gene, J gene, CDR3 protein, CDR3 DNA. D genes are given only for firm matches. Clone size, where shown, is once, few, many, or a class for clones that have expanded.

V gene: TRBV11-1; clone size: -; D gene: -; J gene: TRBJ2-1; CDR3 protein: CASSYPGEQFF; CDR3 DNA: TGTGCCAGCAGCTATCCGGGTGAGCAGTTCTTC
V gene: TRBV29-1; clone size: -; D gene: -; J gene: TRBJ1-2; CDR3 protein: CSAQREYGYTF; CDR3 DNA: TGCAGCGCCCAAAGGGAATATGGCTACACCTTC
V gene: TRBV29-1; clone size: -; D gene: -; J gene: TRBJ2-1; CDR3 protein: CSVEAQRQTEQFF; CDR3 DNA: TGCAGCGTTGAGGCCCAGCGGCAGACAGAGCAGTTCTTC
V gene: TRBV25-1; clone size: -; D gene: -; J gene: TRBJ1-6; CDR3 protein: CASSLQGLISPLHF; CDR3 DNA: TGTGCCAGCAGTCTTCAGGGACTGATTTCACCCCTCCACTTT
V gene: TRBV15; clone size: -; D gene: -; J gene: TRBJ1-2; CDR3 protein: CATSPYADGYTF; CDR3 DNA: TGTGCCACCAGCCCTTATGCGGATGGCTACACCTTC
V gene: TRBV6-5; clone size: -; D gene: -; J gene: TRBJ2-5; CDR3 protein: CASSYSNVAETQYF; CDR3 DNA: TGTGCCAGCAGTTACTCCAACGTAGCGGAGACCCAGTACTTC
V gene: TRBV30; clone size: -; D gene: -; J gene: TRBJ2-1; CDR3 protein: CAWSVVGYNEQFF; CDR3 DNA: TGTGCCTGGAGTGTAGTGGGTTACAATGAGCAGTTCTTC
V gene: TRBV5-6; clone size: once; D gene: -; J gene: TRBJ2-3; CDR3 protein: CATSGVRTDTQYF; CDR3 DNA: TGTGCCACGTCAGGGGTAAGGACAGATACGCAGTATTTT
V gene: TRBV30; clone size: -; D gene: TRBD1; J gene: TRBJ1-5; CDR3 protein: CAWSPGQFNQPQHF; CDR3 DNA: TGTGCCTGGAGCCCGGGACAGTTCAATCAGCCCCAGCATTTT
V gene: TRBV7-8; clone size: -; D gene: TRBD2; J gene: TRBJ2-5; CDR3 protein: CASSHEERGTETQYF; CDR3 DNA: TGTGCCAGCAGCCACGAGGAGCGGGGGACGGAGACCCAGTACTTC
V gene: TRBV29-1; clone size: -; D gene: -; J gene: TRBJ2-6; CDR3 protein: CSVEPQANVLTF; CDR3 DNA: TGCAGCGTTGAACCCCAGGCCAACGTCCTGACTTTC
V gene: TRBV4-1; clone size: -; D gene: TRBD2; J gene: TRBJ2-1; CDR3 protein: CASNLAGTSGGHEQFF; CDR3 DNA: TGCGCCAGCAATCTTGCCGGGACTAGCGGGGGGCATGAGCAGTTCTTC
V gene: TRBV30; clone size: -; D gene: TRBD1; J gene: TRBJ1-4; CDR3 protein: CAWMRRDRRNEKLFF; CDR3 DNA: TGTGCCTGGATGAGACGGGACAGGAGGAATGAAAAACTGTTTTTT
V gene: TRBV30; clone size: few; D gene: -; J gene: TRBJ2-1; CDR3 protein: CASLGTFDNEQFF; CDR3 DNA: TGTGCCTCCCTTGGGACATTTGACAATGAGCAGTTCTTC
V gene: TRBV2; clone size: few; D gene: -; J gene: TRBJ2-7; CDR3 protein: CASSVIKGYEQYF; CDR3 DNA: TGTGCCAGCAGTGTTATTAAGGGGTACGAGCAGTACTTC
V gene: TRBV7-2; clone size: -; D gene: -; J gene: TRBJ1-1; CDR3 protein: CASSFGSRNTEAFF; CDR3 DNA: TGTGCCAGCAGCTTTGGCAGTAGGAACACTGAAGCTTTCTTT
V gene: TRBV29-1; clone size: -; D gene: -; J gene: TRBJ2-3; CDR3 protein: CSVEDAGSRTDTQYF; CDR3 DNA: TGCAGCGTTGAAGATGCGGGGTCTCGCACAGATACGCAGTATTTT
V gene: TRBV5-1; clone size: -; D gene: TRBD1; J gene: TRBJ1-1; CDR3 protein: CASSGGQGNTEAFF; CDR3 DNA: TGCGCCAGCAGCGGCGGACAGGGAAACACTGAAGCTTTCTTT
V gene: TRBV30; clone size: once; D gene: TRBD1; J gene: TRBJ2-7; CDR3 protein: CAWSPSGGSYEQYF; CDR3 DNA: TGTGCCTGGAGTCCCTCAGGGGGCTCCTACGAGCAGTACTTC
V gene: TRBV29-1; clone size: -; D gene: TRBD1; J gene: TRBJ2-5; CDR3 protein: CSVGPPYEGQGEETQYF; CDR3 DNA: TGCAGCGTTGGGCCCCCTTACGAGGGACAGGGGGAAGAGACCCAGTACTTC
V gene: TRBV5-4; clone size: -; D gene: -; J gene: TRBJ2-3; CDR3 protein: CASSLPGPDTQYF; CDR3 DNA: TGTGCCAGCAGCTTGCCAGGGCCAGATACGCAGTATTTT
V gene: TRBV7-6; clone size: once; D gene: TRBD1; J gene: TRBJ2-5; CDR3 protein: CASSPGTVEETQYF; CDR3 DNA: TGTGCCAGCAGCCCCGGGACAGTTGAAGAGACCCAGTACTTC
V gene: TRBV27; clone size: few; D gene: TRBD1; J gene: TRBJ2-7; CDR3 protein: CASGRTGGHEQYF; CDR3 DNA: TGTGCCAGCGGCCGGACAGGGGGCCACGAGCAGTACTTC
V gene: TRBV6-5; clone size: few; D gene: TRBD2; J gene: TRBJ2-7; CDR3 protein: CASSPLAGGPYEQYF; CDR3 DNA: TGTGCCAGCAGTCCATTGGCGGGGGGGCCCTACGAGCAGTACTTC
V gene: TRBV11-2; clone size: once; D gene: -; J gene: TRBJ2-2; CDR3 protein: CASSFHGGSGELFF; CDR3 DNA: TGTGCCAGCAGCTTCCATGGGGGCAGCGGGGAGCTGTTTTTT